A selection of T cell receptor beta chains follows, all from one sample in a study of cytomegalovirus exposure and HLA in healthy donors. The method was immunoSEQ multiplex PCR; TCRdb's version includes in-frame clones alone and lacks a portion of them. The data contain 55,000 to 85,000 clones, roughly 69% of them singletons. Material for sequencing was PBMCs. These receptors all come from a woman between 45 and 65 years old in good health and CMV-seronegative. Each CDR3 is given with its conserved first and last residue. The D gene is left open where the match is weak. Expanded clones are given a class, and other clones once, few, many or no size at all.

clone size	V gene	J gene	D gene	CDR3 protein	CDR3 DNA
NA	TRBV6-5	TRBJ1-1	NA	CASSLRTATEAFF	TGTGCCAGCAGTTTGAGGACAGCCACTGAAGCTTTCTTT
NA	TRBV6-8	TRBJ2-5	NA	CASSYSRRVWETQYF	TGTGCCAGCAGTTACTCGAGACGGGTCTGGGAGACCCAGTACTTC
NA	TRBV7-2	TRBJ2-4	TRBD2	CASSLDSASGGIQYF	TGTGCCAGCAGCTTAGATTCGGCGAGCGGGGGCATTCAGTACTTC
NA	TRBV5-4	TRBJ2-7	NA	CASSTTGTQAYEQYF	TGTGCCAGCAGCACCACCGGGACACAGGCCTACGAGCAGTACTTC
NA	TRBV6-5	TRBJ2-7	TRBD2	CASTKTGTSGEQYF	TGTGCCAGCACCAAAACTGGGACTAGCGGTGAGCAGTACTTC
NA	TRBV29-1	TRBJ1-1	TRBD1	CSVSPGQGMNTEAFF	TGCAGCGTTTCCCCGGGACAGGGCATGAACACTGAAGCTTTCTTT
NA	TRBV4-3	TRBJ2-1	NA	CASSQAGGLYNEQFF	TGCGCCAGCAGCCAAGCCGGGGGACTTTACAATGAGCAGTTCTTC
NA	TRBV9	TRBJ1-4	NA	CASSPSPRTVPSPRTDNNEKLFF	TGTGCCAGCAGCCCGAGCCCTAGGACAGTGCCCTCCCCCCGAACTGATAATAATGAAAAACTGTTTTTT
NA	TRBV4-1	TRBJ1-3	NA	CASSQAYSGNTIYF	TGCGCCAGCAGCCAAGCGTACTCTGGAAACACCATATATTTT
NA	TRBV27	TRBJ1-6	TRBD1	CASSLYGTVTSPLHF	TGTGCCAGCAGTTTATATGGGACAGTTACTTCACCCCTCCACTTT
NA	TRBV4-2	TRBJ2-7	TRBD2	CASSQAGTRLSEQYF	TGTGCCAGCAGCCAAGCCGGGACTAGGTTATCCGAGCAGTACTTC
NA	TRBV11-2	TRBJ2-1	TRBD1	CASSSDRGNEQFF	TGTGCCAGCAGCTCGGACAGGGGAAATGAGCAGTTCTTC
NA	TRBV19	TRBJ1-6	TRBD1	CASSVTGTGSDSPLHF	TGTGCCAGTAGTGTTACCGGGACAGGGTCAGATTCACCCCTCCACTTT
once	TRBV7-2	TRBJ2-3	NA	CASSSSALADTQYF	TGTGCCAGCAGTTCTAGCGCCCTGGCAGATACGCAGTATTTT
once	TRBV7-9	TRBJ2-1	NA	CASSFGVNEQFF	TGTGCCAGCAGCTTCGGGGTGAATGAGCAGTTCTTC
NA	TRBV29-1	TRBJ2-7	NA	CSVKGGGGLTYEQYF	TGCAGCGTGAAAGGAGGGGGGGGGCTCACGTACGAGCAGTACTTC
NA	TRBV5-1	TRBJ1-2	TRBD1	CASSLAQGVLYGYTF	TGCGCCAGCAGCTTGGCCCAGGGGGTCCTCTATGGCTACACCTTC